This TCR beta chain was sequenced for a study of cytomegalovirus exposure and HLA in healthy donors. The PCR employed 60 Vbeta primers together with 13 Jbeta primers. Using immunoSEQ multiplex PCR, the repertoire was profiled, and TCRdb retains in-frame clones only, with some absent. Altogether about 130,000 clones are present, roughly 70% being singletons, with the ten largest covering about 2%. Germline V lookup: CDR1 MDHEN, CDR2 SYDVKM. The V end lost 6 bases, the J end lost 1 base, and 10 bases lay between the germline ends. There are 13 residues in the CDR3. The chain uses TRBV28 and TRBJ2-7, with a possible D match to TRBD1 (6 bases). The origin of this receptor is an older woman in good health and CMV-seropositive. The sequenced material came from PBMCs. The CDR3 region is CASRTGQSYEQYF. The CDR3 bases are TGTGCCAGCAGAACCGGACAGTCCTACGAGCAGTACTTC.